These T cell receptor beta chains were read from a single sample in a study of blood T cell repertoires in COVID-19. Assay used: immunoSEQ multiplex PCR; TCRdb lists only in-frame clones, some missing. Seen here are 250,000 to 300,000 clones, around 86% observed once, and the top ten hold about 1.7%. The source material was PBMCs or T cells enriched from blood (not recorded which). These receptors originate from a woman aged 40 to 50 who had recovered from COVID-19. Each CDR3 is given with its conserved first and last residue. The order of the fields is D gene, V gene, J gene, clone size, CDR3 DNA, CDR3 protein. The D gene is left open where the match is weak. Rows may omit the clone size; those that give it use once, few, many or a size class.

-,TRBV25-1,TRBJ2-3,-,TGTGCCAGCAGTGCGACAGTCACTAGCACAGATACGCAGTATTTT,CASSATVTSTDTQYF
-,TRBV4-1,TRBJ2-3,-,TGCGCCAGCAGTCGTAATACCGCAGCGCTCGGGGATACGCAGTATTTT,CASSRNTAALGDTQYF
-,TRBV5-1,TRBJ2-5,-,TGCGCCAGCAGCTTGGTTTCAGGGTCGGAGACCCAGTACTTC,CASSLVSGSETQYF
-,TRBV11-2,TRBJ1-1,-,TGTGCCAGCAGCTTAGCCCAGGAAGCTTTCTTT,CASSLAQEAFF
-,TRBV7-2,TRBJ2-7,-,TGTGCCAGCAGCTTAGTAACTGGGAGAGAGCAGTACTTC,CASSLVTGREQYF
-,TRBV5-1,TRBJ1-2,-,TGCGCCAGCAGCTTGGAAGGACAGAACTATGGCTACACCTTC,CASSLEGQNYGYTF
-,TRBV7-2,TRBJ1-1,-,TGTGCCAGCAGCTTAGTAAGGGGCGGGAACACTGAAGCTTTCTTT,CASSLVRGGNTEAFF
-,TRBV18,TRBJ1-1,-,TGTGCCAGCTCACCGATGGGAGGCCGAAACACTGAAGCTTTCTTT,CASSPMGGRNTEAFF
-,TRBV3-1/TRBV3-2,TRBJ2-1,few,TGTGCCAGCAGCCACTTCCTCCCTCCGAGTGAGCAGTTCTTC,CASSHFLPPSEQFF
TRBD2,TRBV23-1,TRBJ2-7,-,TGCGCCAGCAGTCGGACTAGTGGGCCATACGAGCAGTACTTC,CASSRTSGPYEQYF
TRBD2,TRBV11-2,TRBJ2-5,once,TGTGCCAGCAGCTTAAGTAGCGGGCGCCAACTGGAGACCCAGTACTTC,CASSLSSGRQLETQYF
-,TRBV9,TRBJ2-5,-,TGTGCCAGCAGCAACATTAGGGCCAGGGGCCAAGAGACCCAGTACTTC,CASSNIRARGQETQYF
-,TRBV2,TRBJ2-7,-,TGTGCCAGCAGTGCCCAGTTGACAATAACCTACGAGCAGTACTTC,CASSAQLTITYEQYF
-,TRBV7-5,TRBJ2-4,-,TGTGCCAGAAGCCGCCGGGCCCTAACGGGGTTAGCCAAAAACATTCAGTACTTC,CARSRRALTGLAKNIQYF
-,TRBV5-1,TRBJ2-3,-,TGCGCCAGCAGCCCGGGTCTTGACCGGGATACGCAGTATTTT,CASSPGLDRDTQYF
-,TRBV15,TRBJ1-3,-,TGTGCCACCAGCAGAGTTAGACCGGGCACCATATATTTT,CATSRVRPGTIYF
-,TRBV12-1,TRBJ2-5,-,-,CASSFDEMGWASGSPETQYF
-,TRBV5-1,TRBJ1-4,once,TGCGCCAGCAGCGACGAACGGGGGAATGAAAAACTGTTTTTT,CASSDERGNEKLFF
TRBD1,TRBV2,TRBJ1-4,-,TGTGCCAGCAGACCTGACAGGGTTGAAAAACTGTTTTTT,CASRPDRVEKLFF
TRBD1,TRBV7-9,TRBJ1-2,-,TGTGCCAGCAGCTTATTATCCGGGACAGCGAACTATGGCTACACCTTC,CASSLLSGTANYGYTF
TRBD2,TRBV5-1,TRBJ2-2,-,TGCGCCAGCAGCCTAGCGGGGGGGCGTACCGGGGAGCTGTTTTTT,CASSLAGGRTGELFF
TRBD1,TRBV7-2,TRBJ1-1,-,TGTGCCAGCACCCCGGGGACAGGGGGCGTCTCTGAAGCTTTCTTT,CASTPGTGGVSEAFF
TRBD1,TRBV29-1,TRBJ2-7,-,TGCAGCGACTACAGGGGGCGCGGGTCCTACGAGCAGTACTTC,CSDYRGRGSYEQYF
-,TRBV27,TRBJ1-2,many,TGTGCCAGCACCCCTCACGGAAGGGGCGACTATGGCTACACCTTC,CASTPHGRGDYGYTF
TRBD1,TRBV11-3,TRBJ2-1,-,TGTGCCAGCAGCATCCGGGGTACAGGGGGGTCTGGTGAGCAGTTCTTC,CASSIRGTGGSGEQFF
TRBD1,TRBV5-1,TRBJ2-7,-,TGCGCCAGCAAACCCGGGACAGGGGCAAGCGAGCAGTACTTC,CASKPGTGASEQYF
-,TRBV7-8,TRBJ2-7,-,TGTGCCAGCACCCCGGAGTCCGGGGTGTATAGCGAGCAGTACTTC,CASTPESGVYSEQYF
-,TRBV29-1,TRBJ2-3,-,TGCAGCGTTGTTTTAGGCACAGATACGCAGTATTTT,CSVVLGTDTQYF
-,TRBV6-5,TRBJ1-3,-,TGTGCCAGCAAAGGTGGGGACTCTTCTGGAAACACCATATATTTT,CASKGGDSSGNTIYF
TRBD2,TRBV7-3,TRBJ2-7,-,TGTGCCAGCAGCTTAACAGCGGGGGGTAGTATAGAGCAGTACTTC,CASSLTAGGSIEQYF
-,TRBV6-5,TRBJ2-5,-,TGTGCCAGCAGGAACTATGCAGAGACCCAGTACTTC,CASRNYAETQYF
TRBD2,TRBV27,TRBJ2-7,-,TGTGCCAGCAGTTTATCTACCGGGACTAGCTTTTATCCATACGAGCAGTACTTC,CASSLSTGTSFYPYEQYF
TRBD1,TRBV2,TRBJ2-3,-,TGTGCCAGCCGAAGGACAGGAAGCACAGATACGCAGTATTTT,CASRRTGSTDTQYF